This entry describes one T cell receptor (beta chain). The V segment lost 3 bases and the J segment 4 bases; nucleotides outside the gene matches: 10. Germline V gene sequence: CDR1 ENHRY, CDR2 SYGVKD. The CDR3 runs 16 residues. This record comes from a study of blood T cell repertoires in COVID-19. Study context: Donors in the United States, Italy and Spain gave samples during acute or convalescent COVID-19.

All enrollees were about 18 to 90 years old and from about 24 US areas. The protocol was immunoSEQ multiplex PCR, while the TCRdb copy is restricted to in-frame clones and leaves out a portion. The sample holds approximately 220,000 clones, 65% to 90% seen once. The sample taken for sequencing was PBMCs or T cells enriched from blood (not recorded which). The chain combines TRBV10-3 with TRBJ2-7, with TRBD2 matching 9 bases. The clonotype comes from a woman aged 40 to 50 with acute COVID-19. The CDR3 here is CAISDPWASGIYEQYF. The DNA for the CDR3 is TGTGCCATCAGTGACCCTTGGGCTAGCGGGATTTACGAGCAGTACTTC.